The T cell receptor (beta chain) under discussion was sequenced for a study of OX40 agonist ivuxolimab in advanced cancers. Study-level background: Ivuxolimab, which targeted the costimulatory receptor OX40 (CD134), was an agonistic, fully human IgG2 monoclonal antibody. The point of sequencing TCRbeta in the periphery was to test whether ivuxolimab changed TCR sequence diversity and drove clonal T-cell expansion. Of the roughly 52 dose-escalation patients, hepatocellular carcinoma was present in around 20, melanoma in approximately 15, renal cell carcinoma in 9 and head and neck cancer in 9. The monotherapy dose-escalation portion (N = 52 patients) of the phase I ivuxolimab trial is reported in the paper. Intravenous ivuxolimab was administered to patients every 2 weeks at six dose levels: 0.01, 0.1, 0.3, 1.5, 3 and 10 mg/kg. Partial responses occurred in three dose-escalation patients: two with cutaneous melanoma and one with hepatocellular carcinoma. Prior anti-PD-1, anti-PD-L1 or anti-CTLA-4 therapy was permitted, and less than 45% of dose-escalation patients had received checkpoint inhibitors. The dose-escalation cohort was 82.7% male with a mean age of roughly 62 years, ranging from 23 to 79. Here is what the overall study found, with its caveats: The antigen specificity of the clonally expanded peripheral T cells was not determined. At doses of 0.1 to 3.0 mg/kg, clonal expansion of both CD4+ and CD8+ blood T cells was observed from baseline to week 6. Low levels of normalized T-cell clonal expansion were also shown by some nonresponding patients. On average, CD8+ T cells showed more expanded clones than CD4+ T cells after ivuxolimab. In the 0.1-3.0 mg/kg groups, partial responders had among the lowest normalized peripheral clonal expansion, particularly in CD8+ T cells.

Genomic DNA was extracted from sorted cells for sequencing of the TCRbeta CDR3 region. The immunoSEQ Assay was used to sequence the TCRbeta CDR3 regions. In its TCRdb copy, this immuneACCESS table keeps in-frame sequences only and misses some clones. Where compared with another copy, unresolved V genes explain less than half of these, and the others have no known cause. The sample has about 130,000 clones on record, 92% of them singletons. The top ten clones comprise about 0.81% of the sample. Patients with autoimmune disease history or receiving systemic immunosuppression were excluded from the trial. Peripheral blood for TCR sequencing was collected from all dose cohorts at baseline, on cycle 4 day 1, and on cycle 7 day 1. The samples were drawn from a first-in-human, open-label, multicenter phase I dose-escalation trial of ivuxolimab. Adults with locally advanced or metastatic melanoma, renal cell, hepatocellular, or head and neck squamous cell carcinoma were enrolled in the trial. CD4+ and CD8+ T cells were sorted separately from peripheral blood before TCR sequencing.

Concerning this clone itself: There is no known antigen for this receptor. No clone much larger than this one lies a single base away; base qualities are absent.

The sequence derives from an adult with an advanced solid tumor such as melanoma, head and neck, liver or kidney cancer. The sequences come from CD4+ or CD8+ T cells sorted from blood, collected in a trial of the OX40 agonist ivuxolimab.

The DNA is TGTGCCAGCAGCTTAGCGGGAACACAGGATAATCAGCCCCAGCATTTT. The translation is CASSLAGTQDNQPQHF. This chain joins TRBV7-2 to TRBJ1-5; TRBD1 is a weak D gene call, 5 bases matching. Per the germline V gene, SGHTA is the CDR1 and FQGNSA is the CDR2. A distance of 13 bases separates the germline ends of V and J, which lose 0 bases and 4 bases respectively. Taken from cysteine to phenylalanine, the CDR3 has 16 residues. Of the read, only the CDR3 DNA is kept; its 48 bases are in frame from base 1.